The sequence of this T cell receptor beta chain was determined in a study of T cells in Graves' hyperthyroidism and ophthalmopathy. RNA transcripts were the template for amplifying TCR beta CDR3 regions. The HTBI set primed first-round TCR CDR3 RT-PCR. TCRdb passed the multiplex PCR reads through MiXCR, listing each CDR3 protein once. The sample yields hundreds of thousands of distinct CDR3 sequences, less than 30% seen once. This clonotype appeared many times. V lost 4 bases to trimming and J lost 6 bases, with 15 bases between them. The germline V gene has CDR1 LNHDA and CDR2 SQIVND (reference sequence). This CDR3 comprises 14 residues.

The rearrangement joins TRBV19 to TRBJ1-2, with no clear D. Sequencing was performed on blood. This TCR was sampled from a man aged 40-49 years with Graves' hyperthyroidism that later progressed to Graves' ophthalmopathy. The CDR3 reads CASSSGRSVNGYTF. The CDR3 region has the DNA TGTGCCAGTAGTAGTGGACGGTCGGTGAATGGCTACACCTTC.